Each of the 25 T cell receptor beta chains below was sequenced from the same sample in a study of CD8 T cells in ankylosing spondylitis. TCRdb independently ran MiXCR on the 5' RACE reads; one entry per CDR3 protein. Of under 150,000 distinct CDR3 sequences in the sample, roughly 9% are singletons; the top ten hold 2.5% to 3.5%. Sequences were obtained from blood, either unsorted or a sorted T cell fraction (not recorded which). These receptors were collected from a male donor with ankylosing spondylitis or in good health (not recorded which).

This clonotype was recorded at least ten times. The J gene is TRBJ2-2, the V gene TRBV6-4, with a possible D match to TRBD1 (6 bases). The CDR3 covers 15 residues. Germline CDR1 MRHNA, CDR2 SNTAGT. With 7 bases removed from V and 1 base from J, the gap between germline ends came to 13 bases. CDR3 region: CASIGTPKNTGELFF. CDR3 DNA sequence: TGTGCCAGCATAGGGACACCAAAGAACACCGGGGAGCTGTTTTTT.

Ten or more counts support this clonotype. V usage is TRBV29-1 and J usage is TRBJ1-2; D not certain. Germline assignment: CDR1 SQVTM and CDR2 ANQGSEA. The ends were cut back, 4 bases at V and 2 bases at J, with 5 bases in the middle. The CDR3 has 11 residues. Here the CDR3 DNA reads TGCAGCGTTGCCGTGAACTATGGCTACACCTTC. Translated: CSVAVNYGYTF.

Many counts were recorded for this clonotype. J is TRBJ2-7 and V is TRBV7-9; D is unclear. Per the germline V gene, CDR1 is SEHNR and CDR2 is FQNEAQ (reference sequence). V was cut by 5 bases and J by 6 bases, with 20 bases left in between. The CDR3 contains 15 residues. CDR3 in DNA: TGTGCCAGCAGCCCTTGGCGAGATGGAGTTCCCGAGCAGTACTTC. Translation: CASSPWRDGVPEQYF.

In this sample, this clonotype turned up many times. The rearrangement uses TRBV4-1 and TRBJ2-1; 7 bases fit TRBD1. This CDR3 is built from 18 residues. The germline gives CDR1 MGHRA, CDR2 YSYEKL. J gave up 0 bases and V 1 base, and 9 bases lay outside the gene matches. CDR3 sequence: CASSQALHRDSSYNEQFF. CDR3 in DNA: TGCGCCAGCAGCCAAGCCCTACACCGGGACAGCTCCTACAATGAGCAGTTCTTC.

The gene calls are TRBV28 and TRBJ1-5; TRBD1 is a possible D gene (6 bases). Germline V lookup: CDR1 MDHEN, CDR2 SYDVKM. V was trimmed by 7 bases and J by 1 base, leaving 17 bases between them. There are 16 residues in the CDR3. CDR3 DNA sequence: TGTGCCAGCATCCCGGTAGGGGGGTCGAGCAATCAGCCCCAGCATTTT. As protein: CASIPVGGSSNQPQHF.

This clonotype was observed at least ten times. The rearrangement links TRBV29-1 to TRBJ2-1; no clear D gene. Germline CDR1 SQVTM, CDR2 ANQGSEA. The CDR3 extends over 11 amino acids. V was pared by 7 bases and J by 6 bases, with 10 bases between. CDR3 amino acids: CSGERGNEQFF. The CDR3 nucleotides read TGCAGCGGGGAACGTGGCAATGAGCAGTTCTTC.

In regard to this clonotype: This may arise from a read error, as a much more abundant clone is one base away. V usage is TRBV15 and J usage is TRBJ2-5; D call uncertain. This CDR3 is 12 amino acids long. Germline lookup yields CDR1 LNHNV and CDR2 YYDKDF (reference sequence). Between the trimmed V and J ends, which lost 2 bases and 7 bases, there was a span of 8 bases. The CDR3 region is CATSRPRRTQYF. DNA of the CDR3: TGTGCCACCAGCAGACCCCGAAGGACCCAGTACTTC.

Points on this clonotype: A single base separates this from a much larger clone, so it may be a read error. The CDR3 protein is CASSLALGQGSHERYF. For the CDR3, the DNA is TGTGCCAGCAGCTTAGCGCTTGGACAGGGTTCCCACGAGCGGTACTTC. The genes are TRBV11-1 and TRBJ2-7, with 8 bases fitting TRBD1. Germline assignment: CDR1 SGHAT and CDR2 FQDESV (reference sequence). This CDR3 has 16 amino acids.

This clonotype was seen repeatedly, ten times or more. The rearrangement uses TRBV5-8 and TRBJ1-5, with TRBD1 as a possible D gene (6 bases). Trimming removed 2 bases from V and 4 bases from J, with 10 bases in between. CDR3 length: 14 amino acids. CDR1 is SGHTS, CDR2 YDEGEE, per germline. The CDR3 nucleotides are TGTGCCAGCAGCTTCCTTAGGGGGAATCAGCCCCAGCATTTT. It is translated as CASSFLRGNQPQHF.

In the case of this clonotype: Since a much larger clone is just one base distant, this may be a read error. This chain joins TRBV2 and TRBJ2-1; no reliable D call. The CDR3 totals 13 residues. Trimming cost V 4 bases and J 5 bases, with 9 bases left between them. Germline CDR1 SNHLY, CDR2 FYNNEI. For the CDR3, the DNA is TGTGCCAGCAGTGTCGAGATGCACAATGAGCAGTTCTTC. It translates to CASSVEMHNEQFF.

This clonotype was counted many times. The rearrangement uses TRBV20-1 and TRBJ2-7, with 12 bases fitting TRBD2. With V trimmed by 7 bases and J by 7 bases, 14 bases remained unmatched. The CDR3 is 15 amino acids. Germline-derived CDR1 and CDR2 are DFQATT and SNEGSKA (reference sequence). The CDR3 DNA reads as TGCAGTGTCTCGACTAGCGGGAGCTTTGTGGGTGAGCAGTACTTC. This sequence encodes CSVSTSGSFVGEQYF.

In this sample, this clonotype turned up a few times. V and J are TRBV6-1 and TRBJ2-2, with TRBD2 matching over 11 bases. After removal of 8 bases from V and 0 bases from J, the junction contained 14 bases not matched to a gene. The CDR3 is 19 residues long. Per germline, CDR1 MNHNS and CDR2 SASEGT. In DNA, the CDR3 is TGTGCCAGCTCCCACCTCCAGGGACTAGCGGATTCGAACACCGGGGAGCTGTTTTTT. Its protein product is CASSHLQGLADSNTGELFF.

This clonotype was observed at least ten times. The chain's CDR3 is CASSLAHNTGELFF. The CDR3 coding sequence is TGTGCCAGCAGCTTAGCCCATAACACCGGGGAGCTGTTTTTT. This chain joins TRBV7-6 and TRBJ2-2; no reliable D call. The germline V and J ends were trimmed by 0 bases and 2 bases, with 4 bases remaining between them. This CDR3 comprises 14 residues. CDR1 and CDR2 from the germline V gene are SGHVS and FNYEAQ.

The table lists this clonotype with a few counts. The rearrangement joins TRBV29-1 to TRBJ2-3; perhaps TRBD2 as D (6 bases). Germline assignment: CDR1 SQVTM and CDR2 ANQGSEA. The CDR3 loop spans 14 amino acids. V lost 4 bases and J 4 bases, leaving 15 bases between the germline ends. The CDR3 region is CSVVPAGNPDTQYF. CDR3 DNA sequence: TGCAGCGTTGTTCCCGCGGGGAACCCAGATACGCAGTATTTT.

This rearrangement joins TRBV20-1 to TRBJ2-1; D uncertain. Deletions cut 0 bases from V and 0 bases from J, with 6 bases between. This CDR3 has 14 residues. CDR1 and CDR2 (germline): DFQATT, SNEGSKA (reference sequence). The CDR3 region is CSARDGNSYNEQFF. CDR3 coding DNA: TGCAGTGCTAGAGACGGAAACTCCTACAATGAGCAGTTCTTC.

This clonotype was detected ten times or more. CDR3 DNA: TGTGCCAGCAGTTTAGCGGCCTTGAGCACAGATACGCAGTATTTT. As protein: CASSLAALSTDTQYF. V is TRBV12-3 or TRBV12-4 and J is TRBJ2-3; D gene unclear. This CDR3 region has 15 residues. Trimming pared 0 bases from V and 0 bases from J, leaving 7 bases between.

This clonotype has only a few counts. The chain combines TRBV6-2 or TRBV6-3 with TRBJ2-6, with D perhaps TRBD1 (5 bases). Trimming took off 4 bases at V and 1 base at J, with 8 bases between the two ends. This CDR3 has 15 amino acids. From germline, CDR1 is MNHEY and CDR2 SVGEGT. The CDR3 region has the DNA TGTGCCAGCAGTTTAGGGGTATCTGGGGCCAACGTCCTGACTTTC. Protein product: CASSLGVSGANVLTF.

Points on this clonotype: Compared with germline, one end of the junction differs, possibly owing to a read error. In DNA form, the CDR3 reads TGTGCCTGCAGCCAAGCCGGGACAGATAATCAGCCCCAGCATTTT. Translating gives CACSQAGTDNQPQHF. The V and J genes are TRBV3-1 and TRBJ1-5; 7 bases line up with TRBD1. The CDR3 is 15 amino acids. Per the germline V gene, CDR1 is LGHDT and CDR2 is YNNKEL (reference sequence).

This chain connects TRBV11-3 to TRBJ2-1; perhaps TRBD1 as D (6 bases). The CDR3 is 12 amino acids. Deletions cut 4 bases from V and 7 bases from J, with 8 bases between. From germline, CDR1 is SGHNT and CDR2 YENEEA. In DNA form, the CDR3 reads TGTGCCAGCAGCTCCCAGGGGAATGAGCAGTTCTTC. Its protein is CASSSQGNEQFF.

This chain links TRBV27 with TRBJ2-7; D not certain. Germline V gene sequence: CDR1 MNHEY, CDR2 SMNVEV (reference sequence). The CDR3 contains 15 residues. V shed 2 bases and J shed 3 bases, with 14 bases lying between them. The CDR3 nucleotides read TGTGCCAGCAGTTTACGGCCGGGCCGAAACTACGAGCAGTACTTC. This gives the protein CASSLRPGRNYEQYF.

There are many counts of this clonotype. This CDR3 is CASSLYDEQYF. Here the CDR3 DNA reads TGTGCCAGCAGCTTGTACGACGAGCAGTACTTC. This chain links TRBV7-8 with TRBJ2-7, with unresolved D. V lost 3 bases and J lost 5, with 5 bases in between. This CDR3 spans 11 amino acids. Germline V gene data show CDR1 as SGHVS and CDR2 as FQNEAQ. Looking up the rest from reference TRBV7-8 and TRBJ2-7 gives the full variable domain: GAGVSQSPRYKVAKRGQDVALRCDPISGHVSLFWYQQALGQGPEFLTYFQNEAQLDKSGLPSDRFFAERPEGSVSTLKIQRTQQEDSAVYLCASSLYDEQYFGPGTRLTVT.

This clonotype has a count of ten or more. For the CDR3, the DNA is TGCGCCAGCAGCCAAGAGCTAGTAGCCTACAATGAGCAGTTCTTC. This sequence encodes CASSQELVAYNEQFF. The J gene is TRBJ2-1, the V gene TRBV4-3, with no clear D. The CDR3 spans 15 residues. Trimming stripped 0 bases from V and 2 bases from J, with 8 bases between. Per the germline V gene, CDR1 is LGHNA and CDR2 is YSLEER.

This clonotype has at least ten counts. The J gene is TRBJ2-7, the V gene TRBV5-5; 10 bases are shared with TRBD1. Germline lookup yields CDR1 SGHKS and CDR2 YYEKEE (reference sequence). This CDR3 is 16 amino acids long. J gave up 3 bases and V 0 bases, and 6 bases lay outside the gene matches. CDR3 residues: CASSLAVGTGVYEQYF. CDR3 sequence (DNA): TGTGCCAGCAGCTTGGCGGTCGGGACAGGGGTCTACGAGCAGTACTTC. The entire variable domain, with the rest obtained from reference TRBV5-5 and TRBJ2-7, is as follows: DAGVTQSPTHLIKTRGQQVTLRCSPISGHKSVSWYQQVLGQGPQFIFQYYEKEERGRGNFPDRFSARQFPNYSSELNVNALLLGDSALYLCASSLAVGTGVYEQYFGPGTRLTVT.

This clonotype was detected only a few times. The chain has TRBV20-1 and TRBJ2-7, with 8 bases matching TRBD2. This CDR3 region has 16 residues. Germline lookup yields CDR1 DFQATT and CDR2 SNEGSKA (reference sequence). V lost 3 bases to trimming and J lost 4 bases; unmatched junction nucleotides: 14. CDR3 coding DNA: TGCAGTGCTAGGCCACTAGCGGCAGGCGCTTTTTACGAGCAGTACTTC. Its protein is CSARPLAAGAFYEQYF.

The table lists this clonotype with many counts. The chain combines TRBV20-1 with TRBJ2-5; 7 bases match TRBD2. This CDR3 spans 13 amino acids. Germline V gene data show CDR1 as DFQATT and CDR2 as SNEGSKA (reference sequence). V gave up 2 bases and J gave up 2 bases; unmatched junction bases: 2. CDR3 residues: CSARIAGQETQYF. The CDR3 bases are TGCAGTGCTAGAATAGCGGGTCAAGAGACCCAGTACTTC.